These 32 T cell receptor beta chains came from one sample sequenced in a study of control samples from healthy donors and cancer patients. Assay: immunoSEQ multiplex PCR; the TCRdb copy retains only in-frame clones and omits some. The table records approximately 160,000 clones, roughly 92% of them present only once. Sequencing input: blood. The receptor source for this set is a woman between 25 and 40 years old in good health.

The gene calls are TRBV27 and TRBJ2-7; 7 bases agree with TRBD2. Per the germline V gene, CDR1 is MNHEY and CDR2 is SMNVEV (reference sequence). The CDR3 is 14 amino acids. V lost 6 bases, J lost 3 bases, and 8 bases stayed unmatched. This CDR3 reads CASSPWDYYYEQYF. For the CDR3, the DNA is TGTGCCAGCAGCCCCTGGGACTACTACTACGAGCAGTACTTC.

The rearrangement joins TRBV12-3 or TRBV12-4 to TRBJ1-5; D remains ambiguous. There are 12 residues in the CDR3. V lost 6 bases to trimming and J lost 9 bases, with 12 bases between them. The CDR3 DNA reads TGTGCCAGCAGGACTCCCTCGGGGCCCCAGCATTTT. It specifies CASRTPSGPQHF.

This clone was recorded only once. The chain links TRBV10-1 to TRBJ2-7; TRBD2 matches 10 bases. The germline gives CDR1 WNHNN, CDR2 SYGVQD (reference sequence). V lost 4 bases to trimming and J lost 3 bases; unmatched junction nucleotides: 0. This CDR3 is 13 amino acids long. CDR3 in DNA: TGCGCCAGCAGTGGGACTAGCGGCTACGAGCAGTACTTC. The encoded protein is CASSGTSGYEQYF.

The J gene is TRBJ1-5, the V gene TRBV3-1 (or the pseudogene TRBV3-2); D is uncertain. The V end was cut by 0 bases, the J end by 6 bases, with 6 bases between. The CDR3 is made up of 13 amino acids. Germline assignment: CDR1 LGHDT and CDR2 YNNKEL (reference sequence). The CDR3 coding sequence is TGTGCCAGCAGCCAAGAGGTTGGTCAGCCCCAGCATTTT. Residues: CASSQEVGQPQHF.

The rearrangement links TRBV4-3 to TRBJ2-1; D is perhaps TRBD1 or TRBD2 (5 bases each). Trimming stripped 0 bases from V and 5 bases from J, with 11 bases between. CDR1 is LGHNA and CDR2 is YSLEER in the germline V gene. This CDR3 is 15 amino acids long. CDR3 nucleotide sequence: TGCGCCAGCAGCCAAGATGAGCTGGGACACAATGAGCAGTTCTTC. Its protein is CASSQDELGHNEQFF.

The chain combines TRBV28 with TRBJ1-2; 7 bases fit TRBD1. The germline V gene has CDR1 MDHEN and CDR2 SYDVKM. CDR3 length: 15 amino acids. With 6 bases clipped from V and 6 bases from J, the junction kept 13 bases outside the gene matches. The CDR3 here is CASRGSGTGEDGYTF. For the CDR3, the DNA is TGTGCCAGCAGAGGGTCGGGCACAGGGGAGGATGGCTACACCTTC.

Only one count was recorded for this clone. This chain connects TRBV2 to TRBJ2-3, with D possibly matching TRBD1 (5 bases). CDR3 length: 16 amino acids. The V gene lost 6 bases and the J gene lost 1 base, with 17 bases spanning the gap. Germline V lookup: CDR1 SNHLY, CDR2 FYNNEI. CDR3 loop: CASRTTGSTRTDTQYF. CDR3 nucleotide sequence: TGTGCCAGCAGGACAACAGGATCCACTCGCACAGATACGCAGTATTTT.

The chain couples TRBV13 to TRBJ2-3; no definite D call. The V and J ends lost 4 bases and 0 bases respectively, with 8 bases between them. CDR3 length: 14 amino acids. Germline V gene data show CDR1 as PRHDT and CDR2 as FYEKMQ (reference sequence). CDR3 sequence reads: CASSSWTSTDTQYF. DNA for the CDR3: TGTGCCAGCAGCTCCTGGACCAGCACAGATACGCAGTATTTT.

The rearrangement joins TRBV6-2 or TRBV6-3 to TRBJ2-7, with D tentatively TRBD2 (5 bases). The CDR3 runs to 15 residues. The V and J ends lost 0 bases and 3 bases respectively, with 12 bases between them. Germline assignment: CDR1 MNHEY and CDR2 SVGEGT. This chain's CDR3 is CASSYSSGSHYEQYF. As DNA, the CDR3 is TGTGCCAGCAGTTACTCGTCGGGATCGCACTACGAGCAGTACTTC.

The chain links TRBV5-6 to TRBJ2-7, with D perhaps TRBD1 or TRBD2 (5 bases each). The CDR3 runs to 15 residues. V was pared by 3 bases and J by 3 bases, with 16 bases between. Germline V gene data show CDR1 as SGHDT and CDR2 as YYEEEE. The CDR3 region has the DNA TGTGCCAGCAGCTCTACCGGGGCCGGTCACTACGAGCAGTACTTC. This translates into CASSSTGAGHYEQYF.

The V call is TRBV4-1, the J call TRBJ1-1; D is possibly TRBD1 (5 bases). With 0 bases removed from V and 10 bases from J, the gap between germline ends came to 12 bases. Germline V gene lookup returns CDR1 MGHRA and CDR2 YSYEKL. This CDR3 contains 13 residues. CDR3 amino acids: CASSQDGGGSAFF. The CDR3 DNA sequence: TGCGCCAGCAGCCAAGATGGGGGGGGGTCAGCTTTCTTT.

This clone was observed a single time. The gene calls are TRBV5-4 and TRBJ2-5; 9 nucleotides match TRBD1. CDR1 SGHNT and CDR2 YYREEE come from the germline V gene (reference sequence). The trim removed 5 bases at V and 2 bases at J, leaving 4 bases unmatched. This CDR3 is 14 amino acids long. In nucleotides, the CDR3 is TGTGCCAGCAGTTCACAGGGGGCACAAGAGACCCAGTACTTC. Translation: CASSSQGAQETQYF.

The chain is built from TRBV6-6 and TRBJ2-7; 7 bases agree with TRBD1. V shed 5 bases and J 4 bases; nucleotides not matched to a gene: 5. The CDR3 runs to 13 residues. The germline V gene has CDR1 MNHNY and CDR2 SVGAGI (reference sequence). The chain's CDR3 is CASSRDRDYEQYF. CDR3 in DNA: TGTGCCAGCAGTAGAGACAGGGATTACGAGCAGTACTTC.

The J gene is TRBJ2-3, the V gene TRBV28, with TRBD1 matching over 8 bases. Germline CDR1 and CDR2: MDHEN and SYDVKM. The length of the CDR3 is 18 residues. Germline trimming cut 3 bases from V and 2 bases from J; bases unmatched to any gene: 13. CDR3 in amino acids: CASSLWGGQGQDTDTQYF. In nucleotides, the CDR3 is TGTGCCAGCAGTTTGTGGGGAGGACAGGGCCAGGACACAGATACGCAGTATTTT.

J is TRBJ1-5 and V is TRBV7-9; D uncertain. V was pared by 3 bases and J by 5 bases, with 8 bases between. The CDR3 is 13 residues long. The germline V gene encodes CDR1 SEHNR and CDR2 FQNEAQ (reference sequence). The CDR3 spells CASSFGGDQPQHF. In DNA form, the CDR3 reads TGTGCCAGCAGCTTCGGCGGGGATCAGCCCCAGCATTTT. The variable domain in full, with the rest retrieved from reference TRBV7-9 and TRBJ1-5, is DTGVSQNPRHKITKRGQNVTFRCDPISEHNRLYWYRQTLGQGPEFLTYFQNEAQLEKSRLLSDRFSAERPKGSFSTLEIQRTEQGDSAMYLCASSFGGDQPQHFGDGTRLSIL.

This clone has only one observation. This chain connects TRBV7-7 to TRBJ2-7; no clear D. The CDR3 sequence is 13 residues long. The germline gives CDR1 SSHAT, CDR2 FNYEAQ (reference sequence). V was shortened by 1 base and J by 3 bases, with 7 bases between the two germline ends. CDR3 bases: TGTGCCAGCAGCTTAGAATCCAGCTACGAGCAGTACTTC. Protein: CASSLESSYEQYF.

Details on this clone: The identical CDR3 is also encoded by other nucleotide sequences in the sample. The chain has TRBV7-9 and TRBJ1-1; 7 nucleotides line up with TRBD1. CDR3 length equals 14 residues. Germline V gene data show CDR1 as SEHNR and CDR2 as FQNEAQ (reference sequence). Germline trimming cut 5 bases from V and 0 bases from J; bases unmatched to any gene: 3. The CDR3: CASSPGQMNTEAFF. In DNA form, the CDR3 reads TGTGCCAGCAGCCCGGGACAGATGAACACTGAAGCTTTCTTT.

The rearrangement joins TRBV9 to TRBJ1-1, with 9 bases lining up with TRBD1. The CDR3 length is 13 residues. Trimming took 4 bases from V and 8 from J; bases not matched to a gene: 6. Germline assignment: CDR1 SGDLS and CDR2 YYNGEE. CDR3 sequence reads: CASSPGQGTEAFF. The CDR3 DNA reads as TGTGCCAGCAGCCCAGGACAGGGGACGGAAGCTTTCTTT.

In its sample, this clone was seen once. The V call is TRBV6-5, the J call TRBJ2-6, with a possible D match to TRBD1 (6 bases). V lost 8 bases and J lost 2, with 7 bases in between. Germline CDR1 MNHEY, CDR2 SVGAGI. This CDR3 spans 13 amino acids. Here the CDR3 reads CASWGPGANVLTF. The CDR3 region has the DNA TGTGCCAGCTGGGGGCCTGGGGCCAACGTCCTGACTTTC.

The V gene is TRBV6-5, the J gene TRBJ1-2; tentatively, D is TRBD1 (5 bases). The CDR3 consists of 13 residues. The germline gives CDR1 MNHEY, CDR2 SVGAGI. V lost 7 bases, J lost 6 bases, and 15 bases lay in between. The CDR3 loop reads CASKERGRDGYTF. The DNA of the CDR3 is TGTGCCAGCAAAGAAAGGGGACGGGATGGCTACACCTTC.

This chain uses TRBV28 with TRBJ2-1; TRBD1 aligns across 10 bases. With V trimmed by 0 bases and J by 7 bases, 3 bases remained unmatched. Germline CDR1 reads MDHEN; CDR2 reads SYDVKM. The CDR3 loop spans 15 amino acids. CDR3 bases: TGTGCCAGCAGTTTATGGGACAGGGGGATTAATGAGCAGTTCTTC. Translated, it gives CASSLWDRGINEQFF. Filled out from reference TRBV28 and TRBJ2-1, the complete variable domain reads DVKVTQSSRYLVKRTGEKVFLECVQDMDHENMFWYRQDPGLGLRLIYFSYDVKMKEKGDIPEGYSVSREKKERFSLILESASTNQTSMYLCASSLWDRGINEQFFGPGTRLTVL.

The chain is built from TRBV14 and TRBJ1-2; D is uncertain. Trimming cost V 0 bases and J 4 bases, with 12 bases left between them. Germline-derived CDR1 and CDR2 are SGHDN and FVKESK. This CDR3 is 15 amino acids long. CDR3 DNA: TGTGCCAGCAGCCAAGAACAGACACCTCTCTATGGCTACACCTTC. Its protein is CASSQEQTPLYGYTF.

This chain connects TRBV28 to TRBJ1-5; 7 bases agree with TRBD1. The CDR3 loop spans 15 amino acids. Germline V CDR1 and CDR2: MDHEN, SYDVKM. J was trimmed by 4 bases and V by 5 bases; bases with no gene match: 8. The CDR3 DNA follows: TGTGCCAGCAGTGCCCGGGCAGGGGGTAATCAGCCCCAGCATTTT. The encoded protein is CASSARAGGNQPQHF.

V is TRBV28 and J is TRBJ1-6; D might be TRBD1 (6 bases). The CDR3 consists of 16 residues. Trimming shortened V by 7 bases and J by 9 bases, and 22 bases separated the two germline ends. Germline-derived CDR1 and CDR2 are MDHEN and SYDVKM. CDR3 sequence reads: CASTRRGAGVLSPLHF. CDR3 in DNA: TGTGCCAGCACCAGGAGGGGGGCCGGGGTCCTTTCACCCCTCCACTTT.

The V gene is TRBV27, the J gene TRBJ2-7; D is unclear. The germline gives CDR1 MNHEY, CDR2 SMNVEV (reference sequence). V gave up 6 bases and J gave up 4 bases, with 19 bases separating them. The CDR3 length is 15 residues. The CDR3 bases are TGTGCCAGCAGACATGCTATGCGCCCCAAATACGAGCAGTACTTC. Translation: CASRHAMRPKYEQYF.

The chain employs TRBV27 and TRBJ1-6; D not resolved. In germline, CDR1 is MNHEY, CDR2 SMNVEV (reference sequence). The CDR3 consists of 13 residues. Trimming cost V 5 bases and J 7 bases, with 9 bases left between them. The CDR3 spells CASSPRPNSPLHF. The CDR3 nucleotides are TGTGCCAGCAGTCCCCGACCCAATTCACCCCTCCACTTT.

The chain is built from TRBV9 and TRBJ2-1; 8 bases map to TRBD2. The junction had 2 bases not matched to a gene; V was cut back by 0 bases and J by 3 bases. CDR3 length: 15 amino acids. In germline, CDR1 is SGDLS, CDR2 YYNGEE. CDR3 bases: TGTGCCAGCAGCGTAGATCTAGCGGGCTACAATGAGCAGTTCTTC. Residues: CASSVDLAGYNEQFF.

V and J are TRBV19 and TRBJ2-7; TRBD1 matches 8 bases. J lost 0 bases, V lost 7 bases, and 8 bases had no gene match. The germline V gene encodes CDR1 LNHDA and CDR2 SQIVND (reference sequence). CDR3 size: 15 residues. CDR3 region: CASTYGTGTSYEQYF. The CDR3 DNA sequence: TGTGCCAGTACCTATGGGACAGGCACCTCCTACGAGCAGTACTTC.

The chain has TRBV3-1 (or the pseudogene TRBV3-2) and TRBJ2-7, with D perhaps TRBD2 (5 bases). V lost 1 base and J 2 bases, leaving 12 bases between the germline ends. CDR1 is LGHDT, CDR2 YNNKEL, per germline (reference sequence). CDR3 length: 15 amino acids. In nucleotides, the CDR3 is TGTGCCAGCAGCCAAGGAAGGACTGGGGCCTACGAGCAGTACTTC. Translating gives CASSQGRTGAYEQYF.

V gene TRBV28 combines with J gene TRBJ1-5, with 7 positions matching TRBD1. CDR1 and CDR2 (germline): MDHEN, SYDVKM. Unmatched junction bases numbered 6, after V lost 5 bases and J lost 2 bases. The CDR3 sequence is 15 residues long. CDR3 sequence: CASSVLGQGNQPQHF. As DNA, the CDR3 is TGTGCCAGCAGTGTATTAGGACAGGGCAATCAGCCCCAGCATTTT.

This clone has only a few counts. The rearrangement links TRBV6-5 to TRBJ2-7; 7 bases align to TRBD2. Trimming removed 6 bases from V and 2 bases from J; junction bases left unmatched: 4. Germline CDR1 reads MNHEY; CDR2 reads SVGAGI. This CDR3 spans 13 amino acids. In DNA, the CDR3 is TGTGCCAGCAGGAGACTAGCTACCTACGAGCAGTACTTC. Amino acids: CASRRLATYEQYF.

The chain uses TRBV3-1 (or the pseudogene TRBV3-2) and TRBJ2-2; 9 bases fit TRBD2. The CDR3 is 16 amino acids. Germline trimming cut 1 base from V and 2 bases from J; bases unmatched to any gene: 2. CDR1 and CDR2 (germline): LGHDT, YNNKEL (reference sequence). The CDR3 DNA follows: TGTGCCAGCAGCCAAGCGACTAGCGGAAACACCGGGGAGCTGTTTTTT. Residues: CASSQATSGNTGELFF.